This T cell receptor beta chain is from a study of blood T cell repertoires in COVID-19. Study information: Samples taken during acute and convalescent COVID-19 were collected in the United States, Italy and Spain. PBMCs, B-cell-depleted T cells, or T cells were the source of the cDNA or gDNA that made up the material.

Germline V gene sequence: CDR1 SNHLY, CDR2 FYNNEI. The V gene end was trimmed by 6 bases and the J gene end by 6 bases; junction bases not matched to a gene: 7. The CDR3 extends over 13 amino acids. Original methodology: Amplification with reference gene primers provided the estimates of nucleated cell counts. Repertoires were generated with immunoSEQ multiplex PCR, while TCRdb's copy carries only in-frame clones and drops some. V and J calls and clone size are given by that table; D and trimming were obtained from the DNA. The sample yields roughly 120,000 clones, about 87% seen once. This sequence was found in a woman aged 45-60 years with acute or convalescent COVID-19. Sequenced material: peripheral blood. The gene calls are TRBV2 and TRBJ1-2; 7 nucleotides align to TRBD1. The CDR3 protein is CASSGRGTHGYTF. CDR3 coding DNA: TGTGCCAGCAGCGGCAGGGGGACCCATGGCTACACCTTC.